The 32 T cell receptor beta chains listed next were all sequenced from one sample in a study of response to subunit inactivated influenza vaccine. Each CDR3 protein gets one entry after TCRdb re-called the RT-PCR reads with MiXCR. Here the sample spans hundreds of thousands of distinct CDR3 sequences, approximately 7.7% being singletons. The sample in question was PBMCs from blood, obtained 23 to 25 months after vaccination. Receptors originate from a man aged 45-69 years who received an inactivated influenza vaccine.

A few counts support this clonotype. The chain uses TRBV5-5 and TRBJ1-2; perhaps TRBD1 as D (5 bases). CDR1 is SGHKS and CDR2 is YYEKEE in the germline V gene (reference sequence). V was shortened by 4 bases and J by 5 bases, with 24 bases between the two germline ends. CDR3 length: 17 amino acids. The CDR3 here is CASSTERLDSEGYGYTF. The CDR3 DNA sequence: TGTGCCAGCAGCACCGAGAGGCTGGACTCGGAGGGGTATGGCTACACCTTC. The full variable domain, completed using reference TRBV5-5 and TRBJ1-2, is DAGVTQSPTHLIKTRGQQVTLRCSPISGHKSVSWYQQVLGQGPQFIFQYYEKEERGRGNFPDRFSARQFPNYSSELNVNALLLGDSALYLCASSTERLDSEGYGYTFGSGTRLTVV.

This clonotype was counted at least ten times. This rearrangement joins TRBV5-1 to TRBJ2-3, with 7 bases lining up with TRBD2. The CDR3 runs 13 residues. V lost 5 bases and J lost 6; bases outside the gene matches: 6. Germline-derived CDR1 and CDR2 are SGHRS and YFSETQ. CDR3 in amino acids: CASSSREWDTQYF. As DNA, the CDR3 is TGCGCCAGCAGTTCGCGGGAGTGGGATACGCAGTATTTT.

This clonotype was found a few times. The V call is TRBV4-2, the J call TRBJ2-3, with TRBD2 matching 13 bases. Per germline, CDR1 LGHNA and CDR2 YNFKEQ. The CDR3 is 17 residues long. Unmatched junction bases numbered 5, after V lost 1 base and J lost 4 bases. CDR3 bases: TGTGCCAGCAGCCAAGGCGACGGACTAGCGGGAGCAGATACGCAGTATTTT. Translating gives CASSQGDGLAGADTQYF.

This clonotype was counted between two and nine times. The chain combines TRBV10-3 with TRBJ2-7; perhaps TRBD2 as D (5 bases). Trimming pared 1 base from V and 3 bases from J, leaving 10 bases between. Germline V lookup: CDR1 ENHRY, CDR2 SYGVKD. This CDR3 contains 14 residues. In DNA form, the CDR3 reads TGTGCCATCAGTGAGTACGGGGATAGCTACGAGCAGTACTTC. The encoded protein is CAISEYGDSYEQYF.

This clonotype was counted only a few times. As DNA, the CDR3 is TGTGCCAGCACCTCGGGGGGCTCCTATAATTCACCCCTCCACTTT. Its protein product is CASTSGGSYNSPLHF. V is TRBV6-1 and J is TRBJ1-6; D may be TRBD1 (5 bases). V was clipped by 7 bases and J by 0 bases, with 10 bases between them. The CDR3 totals 15 residues. Germline V gives CDR1 MNHNS, CDR2 SASEGT.

This clonotype was seen a few times. The J gene is TRBJ2-2, the V gene TRBV6-2 or TRBV6-3; 14 bases align to TRBD2. Trimming cost V 0 bases and J 4 bases; bases outside gene matches: 4. The germline V gene encodes CDR1 MNHEY and CDR2 SVGEGT. This CDR3 is 18 amino acids long. The CDR3 DNA reads as TGTGCCAGCAGTTACTCGGGACTAGCGGGAGTTCGCACCGGGGAGCTGTTTTTT. Its protein is CASSYSGLAGVRTGELFF.

In this sample, this clonotype turned up many times. This chain joins TRBV12-3 or TRBV12-4 and TRBJ1-5; no clear D. The V end was cut by 8 bases, the J end by 6 bases, with 11 bases between. The CDR3 consists of 12 residues. This CDR3 reads CASPEGVQPQHF. CDR3 DNA sequence: TGTGCCAGCCCCGAGGGAGTTCAGCCCCAGCATTTT.

The chain links TRBV3-1 to TRBJ2-3; TRBD2 agrees at 9 bases. After removal of 0 bases from V and 4 bases from J, the junction contained 5 bases not matched to a gene. The CDR3 covers 16 residues. Looked up from germline, CDR1 is LGHDT and CDR2 is YNNKEL (reference sequence). CDR3 sequence (DNA): TGTGCCAGCAGCCAAGACGGGACTAGCCTGGCAGATACGCAGTATTTT. This translates into CASSQDGTSLADTQYF.

Ten or more counts support this clonotype. The gene calls are TRBV24-1 and TRBJ2-4; D gene uncertain. CDR1 and CDR2 from the germline V gene are KGHDR and SFDVKD. The germline V and J ends were trimmed by 11 bases and 7 bases, with 11 bases remaining between them. The CDR3 has 11 amino acids. The DNA for the CDR3 is TGTGCCAACTCCCTCTATAACATTCAGTACTTC. This translates into CANSLYNIQYF.

There are a few counts of this clonotype. The chain is built from TRBV4-3 and TRBJ2-6; D gene uncertain. Per germline, CDR1 LGHNA and CDR2 YSLEER. CDR3 size: 15 residues. V lost 0 bases and J lost 4, with 7 bases in between. The CDR3 DNA reads as TGCGCCAGCAGCCAAGATTTATCAGGGGCCAACGTCCTGACTTTC. This translates into CASSQDLSGANVLTF.

The V call is TRBV28, the J call TRBJ1-4; TRBD1 agrees at 7 bases. Germline trimming cut 6 bases from V and 5 bases from J; bases unmatched to any gene: 9. CDR3 length: 15 amino acids. CDR1 is MDHEN and CDR2 is SYDVKM in the germline V gene. CDR3 nucleotide sequence: TGTGCCAGCAGCGCACTTGGGACAGTCAATGAAAAACTGTTTTTT. Translated: CASSALGTVNEKLFF. The variable domain in full, completed from reference TRBV28 and TRBJ1-4, reads DVKVTQSSRYLVKRTGEKVFLECVQDMDHENMFWYRQDPGLGLRLIYFSYDVKMKEKGDIPEGYSVSREKKERFSLILESASTNQTSMYLCASSALGTVNEKLFFGSGTQLSVL.

This clonotype has just a few counts. The chain carries TRBV5-1 and TRBJ2-7; 9 bases line up with TRBD1. V was pared by 4 bases and J by 2 bases, with 10 bases of the junction left unmatched. Germline CDR1 SGHRS, CDR2 YFSETQ. The CDR3 length is 16 residues. The CDR3 loop is CASSAYRGPKAYEQYF. The DNA of the CDR3 is TGCGCCAGCAGCGCGTACAGGGGGCCCAAGGCCTACGAGCAGTACTTC.

In this sample, this clonotype turned up many times. The rearrangement joins TRBV12-3 or TRBV12-4 to TRBJ2-1, with D perhaps TRBD2 (5 bases). V was pared by 6 bases and J by 0 bases, with 15 bases between. The length of the CDR3 is 16 residues. The CDR3 sequence: CASRIGLLSSYNEQFF. As DNA, the CDR3 is TGTGCCAGCAGGATTGGACTCTTGAGCTCCTACAATGAGCAGTTCTTC.

V is TRBV18 and J is TRBJ2-7; 13 nucleotides line up with TRBD2. Germline CDR1 KGHSH, CDR2 LQKENI. V was clipped by 3 bases and J by 2 bases; unmatched bases: 7. The CDR3 extends over 17 amino acids. This chain's CDR3 is CASSPELLAGGPYEQYF. The CDR3 bases are TGTGCCAGCTCACCCGAATTACTAGCGGGAGGGCCCTACGAGCAGTACTTC.

Many counts were recorded for this clonotype. This rearrangement joins TRBV12-3 or TRBV12-4 to TRBJ1-5; unclear D gene. CDR3 length equals 14 residues. V lost 3 bases, J lost 4 bases, and 10 bases lay in between. The CDR3 nucleotides read TGTGCCAGCAGTTTTGGGCAGATAAATCAGCCCCAGCATTTT. It yields the protein CASSFGQINQPQHF.

A remark on this clonotype: Being one base from a much bigger clone, this may be a read error. The rearrangement links TRBV27 to TRBJ2-7; 9 nucleotides agree with TRBD1. V was clipped by 6 bases and J by 2 bases; unmatched bases: 2. CDR3 length: 13 amino acids. Germline CDR1 and CDR2: MNHEY and SMNVEV (reference sequence). The CDR3 coding sequence is TGTGCCAGCAGGCGGACAGGGGCCTACGAGCAGTACTTC. Translated: CASRRTGAYEQYF.

This clonotype came up a few times. V gene TRBV7-2 combines with J gene TRBJ1-5, with TRBD1 as a possible D gene (5 bases). V lost 3 bases, J lost 4 bases, and 13 bases lay in between. The CDR3 consists of 15 residues. Germline V gene lookup returns CDR1 SGHTA and CDR2 FQGNSA. The CDR3 DNA reads as TGTGCCAGCAGCTTTCAGGGAATTATAAATCAGCCCCAGCATTTT. Translation: CASSFQGIINQPQHF.

This clonotype was detected a few times. The chain employs TRBV12-3 or TRBV12-4 and TRBJ2-3; TRBD2 aligns across 14 bases. V lost 5 bases, J lost 5 bases, and 15 bases stayed unmatched. The CDR3 consists of 19 residues. CDR3 loop: CASSPSGGTSGSPGDTQYF. For the CDR3, the DNA is TGTGCCAGCAGTCCCTCAGGGGGGACTAGCGGGAGCCCGGGAGATACGCAGTATTTT.

A remark on this clonotype: With a much larger clone just one base away, this may be a read error. The chain joins TRBV7-8 to TRBJ2-1; a weak D match, TRBD2 (5 bases). CDR1 SGHVS and CDR2 FQNEAQ come from the germline V gene. Trimming removed 8 bases at V and 7 bases at J, with 21 bases between. The CDR3 totals 15 residues. This chain's CDR3 is CASRPTREMGNEQFF. Here the CDR3 DNA reads TGTGCCAGCCGTCCCACTAGGGAAATGGGGAATGAGCAGTTCTTC.

This clonotype was seen ten or more times. This chain connects TRBV4-1 to TRBJ2-3, with 9 bases identical to TRBD2. V was clipped by 0 bases and J by 11 bases; unmatched bases: 15. The CDR3 loop spans 17 amino acids. CDR1 MGHRA and CDR2 YSYEKL come from the germline V gene. In nucleotides, the CDR3 is TGCGCCAGCAGCCAAGATGAGAGCGGGGGGATACTTGTCGAGCAGTATTTT. Amino acids: CASSQDESGGILVEQYF.

This clonotype has a count of ten or more. The CDR3 loop reads CATSGGRTGATDTQYF. In nucleotides, the CDR3 is TGTGCCACCAGTGGTGGAAGGACGGGAGCCACAGATACGCAGTATTTT. The chain is built from TRBV24-1 and TRBJ2-3, with D tentatively TRBD2 (6 bases). The CDR3 covers 16 residues. CDR1 is KGHDR and CDR2 is SFDVKD in the germline V gene. V was clipped by 5 bases and J by 2 bases, with 16 bases between them.

In DNA, the CDR3 is TGCGCCAGCAGCGCGGGACTAGCGGGCGAGAACGCCTACAATGAGCAGTTCTTC. Its protein is CASSAGLAGENAYNEQFF. The V and J genes are TRBV4-1 and TRBJ2-1; TRBD2 matches 12 bases. The V and J ends lost 5 bases and 2 bases, in that order; junction bases with no gene match: 10. In germline, CDR1 is MGHRA, CDR2 YSYEKL. The CDR3 is made up of 18 amino acids.

The chain recombines TRBV6-1 with TRBJ1-5, with a tentative D call TRBD1 (5 bases). CDR1 and CDR2 (germline): MNHNS, SASEGT. The V end was cut by 1 base, the J end by 9 bases, with 13 bases between. The CDR3 has 14 residues. The CDR3 sequence is CASSEVATGGPQHF. CDR3 sequence (DNA): TGTGCCAGCAGTGAAGTGGCGACCGGGGGGCCCCAGCATTTT.

The rearrangement links TRBV4-1 to TRBJ2-7; a weak D match, TRBD1 (6 bases). Trimming stripped 2 bases from V and 2 bases from J, with 13 bases between. Germline lookup yields CDR1 MGHRA and CDR2 YSYEKL. CDR3 length: 15 residues. The CDR3 protein is CASSQRGGSTYEQYF. CDR3 in DNA: TGCGCCAGCAGCCAAAGAGGGGGTAGCACCTACGAGCAGTACTTC.

This clonotype was found a few times. The chain has TRBV12-3 or TRBV12-4 and TRBJ1-3; TRBD1 matches at 7 bases. Losses at the gene ends were 6 bases for V and 1 base for J; bases not matched to a gene: 6. The CDR3 length is 15 residues. The CDR3 DNA reads as TGTGCCAGCAGCCCAGGCAGGGGGTCTGGAAACACCATATATTTT. Translating it yields CASSPGRGSGNTIYF.

The table lists this clonotype with many counts. The chain joins TRBV5-1 to TRBJ2-7; 11 nucleotides align to TRBD1. Germline CDR1 SGHRS, CDR2 YFSETQ. Trimming cost V 5 bases and J 8 bases; bases outside gene matches: 9. This CDR3 has 14 residues. The CDR3 DNA is TGCGCCAGCAGGCGGGACAGGGGGATAGAGCAGCAGTACTTC. This codes for CASRRDRGIEQQYF.

This clonotype was recorded at least ten times. This chain connects TRBV27 to TRBJ2-5; a weak D match, TRBD2 (6 bases). Per the germline V gene, CDR1 is MNHEY and CDR2 is SMNVEV (reference sequence). The CDR3 is 15 amino acids. V lost 5 bases and J lost 2, with 15 bases in between. This CDR3 is CASSRIGGLQETQYF. The CDR3 region has the DNA TGTGCCAGCAGTCGCATTGGGGGACTTCAAGAGACCCAGTACTTC.

CDR3 sequence reads: CASTKDRANNQPQHF. The CDR3 coding sequence is TGTGCCAGCACAAAAGACAGGGCGAACAATCAGCCCCAGCATTTT. The J gene is TRBJ1-5, the V gene TRBV2; 7 bases line up with TRBD1. After removal of 7 bases from V and 3 bases from J, the junction contained 9 bases not matched to a gene. The CDR3 is made up of 15 amino acids. CDR1 and CDR2 from the germline V gene are SNHLY and FYNNEI.

V is TRBV20-1 and J is TRBJ2-1; TRBD2 matches at 8 bases. Germline-derived CDR1 and CDR2 are DFQATT and SNEGSKA (reference sequence). This CDR3 spans 17 amino acids. J lost 10 bases, V lost 0 bases, and 17 bases had no gene match. The CDR3 sequence is CSARDPGGVAGRREQFF. The CDR3 nucleotides read TGCAGTGCTAGAGACCCAGGTGGGGTAGCGGGACGCAGAGAGCAGTTCTTC.

The chain couples TRBV4-1 to TRBJ2-2, with a weak D call TRBD2 (6 bases). This CDR3 spans 14 amino acids. CDR1 is MGHRA, CDR2 YSYEKL, per germline. V lost 3 bases and J 6 bases, leaving 11 bases between the germline ends. This chain's CDR3 is CASSQDYFSGELFF. The CDR3 region has the DNA TGCGCCAGCAGCCAGGACTATTTTTCCGGGGAGCTGTTTTTT.

This clonotype was observed at least ten times. The V gene is TRBV20-1, the J gene TRBJ2-3; perhaps D is TRBD1 or TRBD2 (5 bases each). CDR1 is DFQATT, CDR2 SNEGSKA, per germline (reference sequence). This CDR3 spans 15 amino acids. V lost 7 bases, J lost 3 bases, and 20 bases lay in between. DNA for the CDR3: TGCAGTGGAATCGGATCAGGGACGGGTACAGATACGCAGTATTTT. Its translation: CSGIGSGTGTDTQYF.

This clonotype was detected only a few times. The gene calls are TRBV27 and TRBJ2-7; TRBD1 aligns across 9 bases. The CDR3 runs 12 residues. Germline trimming cut 6 bases from V and 5 bases from J; bases unmatched to any gene: 2. Looked up from germline, CDR1 is MNHEY and CDR2 is SMNVEV (reference sequence). CDR3 DNA sequence: TGTGCCAGCAGGGGACAGGGCCACGAGCAGTACTTC. It encodes CASRGQGHEQYF.